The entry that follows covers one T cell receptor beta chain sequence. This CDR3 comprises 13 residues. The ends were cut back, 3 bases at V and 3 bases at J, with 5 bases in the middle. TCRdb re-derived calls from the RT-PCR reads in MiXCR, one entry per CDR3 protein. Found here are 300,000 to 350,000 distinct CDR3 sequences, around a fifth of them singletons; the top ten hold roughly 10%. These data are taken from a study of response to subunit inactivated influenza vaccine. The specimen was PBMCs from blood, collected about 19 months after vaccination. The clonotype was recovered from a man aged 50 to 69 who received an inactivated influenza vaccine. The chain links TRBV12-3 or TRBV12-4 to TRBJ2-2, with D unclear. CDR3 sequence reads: CASSFGYTGELFF. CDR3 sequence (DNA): TGTGCCAGCAGTTTTGGGTACACCGGGGAGCTGTTTTTT.